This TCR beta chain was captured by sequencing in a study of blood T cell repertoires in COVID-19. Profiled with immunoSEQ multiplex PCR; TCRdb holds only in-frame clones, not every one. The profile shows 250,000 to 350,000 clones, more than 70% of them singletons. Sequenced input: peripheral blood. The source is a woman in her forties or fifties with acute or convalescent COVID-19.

Here the CDR3 reads CASSRLGLAASNTGELFF. In DNA form, the CDR3 reads TGTGCCAGCAGCCGTCTGGGACTAGCGGCCTCTAACACCGGGGAGCTGTTTTTT. The chain is built from TRBV5-8 and TRBJ2-2; 11 bases line up with TRBD2. In germline, CDR1 is SGHTS, CDR2 YDEGEE. After removal of 4 bases from V and 2 bases from J, the junction contained 10 bases not matched to a gene. The CDR3 is 18 residues long.